The sequence of this T cell receptor beta chain was determined in a study of T cell changes during pregnancy in multiple sclerosis. Sequencing was performed with immunoSEQ multiplex PCR; in TCRdb, only in-frame clones are kept and a portion is missing. Of 23,000 or so clones listed, about nine tenths are singletons. Germline loops: CDR1 MNHEY, CDR2 SMNVEV (reference sequence). The CDR3 loop spans 13 amino acids. After removal of 5 bases from V and 5 bases from J, the junction contained 3 bases not matched to a gene. The sequenced sample was CD8+ T cells from peripheral blood mononuclear cells, obtained in the first trimester of pregnancy. The chain links TRBV27 to TRBJ1-2; 9 bases are a match to TRBD1. The clonotype comes from a female donor in good health, enrolled as a control in a pregnancy study. DNA for the CDR3: TGTGCCAGCAGTCCAGGGACAGGGTATGGCTACACCTTC. It codes for CASSPGTGYGYTF.